The 24 T cell receptor beta chains below come from one sample, sequenced in a study of cytomegalovirus exposure and HLA in healthy donors. PCR involved 60 Vbeta and 13 Jbeta primers. Some clones are missing from TCRdb's copy, which holds only in-frame ones; the method was immunoSEQ multiplex PCR. The sample consists of about 200,000 clones, approximately 80% of them appearing once. Sequenced sample: PBMCs. The receptors originated from a man aged 30 to 45 in good health and CMV-seronegative.

This clone showed up just a few times. The rearrangement joins TRBV9 to TRBJ2-7, with D possibly TRBD2 on 5 matching bases. CDR3 length: 13 amino acids. V lost 4 bases to trimming and J lost 4 bases, with 12 bases between them. CDR1 is SGDLS, CDR2 YYNGEE, per germline. The CDR3 is CASSQDGLYEQYF. CDR3 sequence (DNA): TGTGCCAGCAGCCAGGACGGACTGTACGAGCAGTACTTC. The variable domain in full, completed from reference TRBV9 and TRBJ2-7, reads DSGVTQTPKHLITATGQRVTLRCSPRSGDLSVYWYQQSLDQGLQFLIQYYNGEERAKGNILERFSAQQFPDLHSELNLSSLELGDSALYFCASSQDGLYEQYFGPGTRLTVT.

The chain recombines TRBV28 with TRBJ2-7; a possible D gene is TRBD2 (5 bases). CDR1 is MDHEN, CDR2 SYDVKM, per germline. Trimming removed 5 bases at V and 1 base at J, with 15 bases between. CDR3 size: 15 residues. CDR3 sequence (DNA): TGTGCCAGCAGTCCCGCGACCCCGGGGTCCTACGAGCAGTACTTC. It yields the protein CASSPATPGSYEQYF.

The chain employs TRBV21-1 and TRBJ1-6; TRBD1, the D gene given by the table, was not confirmed from the DNA. TRBV21-1 is termed a pseudogene. The CDR3 is 19 residues long. The CDR3 DNA follows: TGTGCCAGCAGCAAAGACAGGGGGGGATTAACCAAAGGTAATTCACCCCTCCACTTT. It yields the protein CASSKDRGGLTKGNSPLHF.

This chain connects TRBV6-4 to TRBJ1-2, with 7 bases that match TRBD1. J gave up 2 bases and V 7 bases, and 4 bases lay outside the gene matches. Germline lookup yields CDR1 MRHNA and CDR2 SNTAGT. The CDR3 has 13 amino acids. CDR3 loop: CASKPTGNYGYTF. As DNA, the CDR3 is TGTGCCAGCAAACCGACAGGGAACTATGGCTACACCTTC.

The rearrangement uses TRBV4-2 and TRBJ1-2; weak D call: TRBD1 (5 bases). V was trimmed by 4 bases and J by 1 base, leaving 10 bases between them. Germline CDR1 reads LGHNA; CDR2 reads YNFKEQ. CDR3 length: 14 residues. In nucleotides, the CDR3 is TGTGCCAGCAGCCCGCTGGGGGGTAACTATGGCTACACCTTC. It encodes CASSPLGGNYGYTF.

The genes are TRBV28 and TRBJ2-5; 10 bases match TRBD2. The trim removed 6 bases at V and 4 bases at J, leaving 5 bases unmatched. This CDR3 contains 14 residues. Germline lookup yields CDR1 MDHEN and CDR2 SYDVKM. CDR3 sequence reads: CASRLAGGGETQYF. Here the CDR3 DNA reads TGTGCCAGCAGATTAGCGGGGGGAGGAGAGACCCAGTACTTC.

The CDR3 loop reads CASSWTGEGQETQYF. The CDR3 nucleotides are TGCGCCAGCAGTTGGACAGGGGAGGGCCAAGAGACCCAGTACTTC. The rearrangement uses TRBV10-1 and TRBJ2-5; 9 nucleotides line up with TRBD1. This CDR3 region has 15 residues. Germline V gives CDR1 WNHNN, CDR2 SYGVQD (reference sequence). Trimming cost V 5 bases and J 1 base; bases outside gene matches: 5.

This clone has just a few counts. The chain carries TRBV4-1 and TRBJ2-2; TRBD1 matches at 7 bases. CDR3 size: 17 residues. V lost 1 base and J lost 2; bases outside the gene matches: 7. The germline V gene encodes CDR1 MGHRA and CDR2 YSYEKL. CDR3 nucleotide sequence: TGCGCCAGCAGCCAAGGCTCGACAGGGAAAAACACCGGGGAGCTGTTTTTT. Its protein is CASSQGSTGKNTGELFF.

The chain links TRBV4-1 to TRBJ2-5, with D possibly being TRBD1 (5 bases). Germline CDR1 is MGHRA and CDR2 is YSYEKL. This CDR3 has 14 residues. The germline V and J ends were trimmed by 0 bases and 9 bases, with 14 bases remaining between them. CDR3 nucleotides: TGCGCCAGCAGCCAAGAAACTTCCGCAGGGTCCCAGTACTTC. As protein: CASSQETSAGSQYF.

The CDR3 here is CASSPSRGWGDTQYF. Here the CDR3 DNA reads TGTGCCAGCAGCCCTTCCAGGGGTTGGGGAGATACGCAGTATTTT. The chain recombines TRBV14 with TRBJ2-3; tentative D call: TRBD1 (6 bases). The CDR3 loop spans 15 amino acids. CDR1 and CDR2 (germline): SGHDN, FVKESK. Trimming pared 4 bases from V and 5 bases from J, leaving 16 bases between. Filled out from reference TRBV14 and TRBJ2-3, the complete variable domain reads EAGVTQFPSHSVIEKGQTVTLRCDPISGHDNLYWYRRVMGKEIKFLLHFVKESKQDESGMPNNRFLAERTGGTYSTLKVQPAELEDSGVYFCASSPSRGWGDTQYFGPGTRLTVL.

The gene calls are TRBV5-1 and TRBJ2-3, with D perhaps matching TRBD2 (5 bases). The V and J ends lost 2 bases and 4 bases respectively, with 11 bases between them. CDR3 size: 14 residues. Germline V gene sequence: CDR1 SGHRS, CDR2 YFSETQ. The CDR3 sequence is CASSFSGGADTQYF. The CDR3 DNA is TGCGCCAGCAGCTTCAGTGGAGGTGCAGATACGCAGTATTTT.

The V gene is TRBV19, the J gene TRBJ2-3; 11 nucleotides agree with TRBD2. Losses at the gene ends were 1 base for V and 1 base for J; bases not matched to a gene: 10. The germline CDR1 and CDR2 sequences are LNHDA and SQIVND (reference sequence). This CDR3 contains 19 residues. The CDR3 spells CASSIVGPGLADRTDTQYF. Written as DNA, the CDR3 is TGTGCCAGTAGTATAGTTGGACCGGGACTAGCGGACCGCACAGATACGCAGTATTTT.

The CDR3 region has the DNA TGTGCCACCAGCAGAGATTTTACTACACACGGCATCTACGAGCAGTACTTC. Its protein product is CATSRDFTTHGIYEQYF. The V call is TRBV15, the J call TRBJ2-7; D ambiguous. The length of the CDR3 is 17 residues. V was shortened by 0 bases and J by 3 bases, with 18 bases between the two germline ends. Germline-derived CDR1 and CDR2 are LNHNV and YYDKDF (reference sequence).

The gene calls are TRBV7-2 and TRBJ1-6; D may be TRBD1 (6 bases). The V gene's germline CDR1 is SGHTA and CDR2 FQGNSA. The CDR3 contains 16 residues. Trimming pared 5 bases from V and 1 base from J, leaving 12 bases between. CDR3 coding DNA: TGTGCCAGCAGCCCGGACAGAGGGTCCTATAATTCACCCCTCCACTTT. Translation: CASSPDRGSYNSPLHF.

The chain joins TRBV28 to TRBJ1-4, with D possibly TRBD1 on 6 matching bases. The CDR3 is 16 amino acids. V was trimmed by 6 bases and J by 0 bases, leaving 14 bases between them. Germline values: CDR1 MDHEN, CDR2 SYDVKM. CDR3: CASRLRGEATNEKLFF. The CDR3 region has the DNA TGTGCCAGCAGACTCAGGGGAGAGGCAACTAATGAAAAACTGTTTTTT.

Written as DNA, the CDR3 is TGTGCCAGCAGTCTTACCGGACTAGCGGGGGTTAACTACCGACAGTTCTTC. It is translated as CASSLTGLAGVNYRQFF. The chain is built from TRBV28 and TRBJ2-1; 13 bases map to TRBD2. J gave up 13 bases and V 5 bases, and 17 bases lay outside the gene matches. From germline, CDR1 is MDHEN and CDR2 SYDVKM. The CDR3 extends over 17 amino acids.

A few counts support this clone. The chain combines TRBV29-1 with TRBJ1-1; D remains ambiguous. The CDR3 has 12 residues. Trimming pared 0 bases from V and 6 bases from J, leaving 8 bases between. CDR1 is SQVTM and CDR2 is ANQGSEA in the germline V gene. CDR3: CSVEDLGAEAFF. The CDR3 nucleotides read TGCAGCGTTGAAGATTTGGGAGCTGAAGCTTTCTTT.

The chain carries TRBV5-6 and TRBJ2-5; TRBD2 matches at 8 bases. This CDR3 region has 13 residues. V lost 4 bases to trimming and J lost 7 bases; unmatched junction nucleotides: 6. Germline V gene sequence: CDR1 SGHDT, CDR2 YYEEEE. The CDR3 DNA reads TGTGCCAGCAGCCCGACCGGGGGGGGGACCCAGTACTTC. It encodes CASSPTGGGTQYF.

The CDR3 here is CASGHDRGIEAFF. The CDR3 DNA is TGTGCCAGCGGGCACGACAGGGGGATTGAAGCTTTCTTT. The chain couples TRBV2 to TRBJ1-1; 9 positions match TRBD1. This CDR3 contains 13 residues. CDR1 is SNHLY and CDR2 is FYNNEI in the germline V gene. V lost 8 bases to trimming and J lost 7 bases; unmatched junction nucleotides: 8.

This clone was seen just once. The chain combines TRBV6-5 with TRBJ1-2; 7 nucleotides agree with TRBD1. The length of the CDR3 is 13 residues. Germline values: CDR1 MNHEY, CDR2 SVGAGI. With V trimmed by 2 bases and J by 8 bases, 5 bases remained unmatched. The CDR3 bases are TGTGCCAGCAGTTACACAGGGGCGCAGGGCTACACCTTC. Protein: CASSYTGAQGYTF.

V is TRBV27 and J is TRBJ2-3; 9 nucleotides match TRBD1. The CDR3 length is 14 residues. From germline, CDR1 is MNHEY and CDR2 SMNVEV (reference sequence). The V segment lost 3 bases and the J segment 7 bases; nucleotides outside the gene matches: 5. Written as DNA, the CDR3 is TGTGCCAGCAGTTTTAGGGGACAGGGAAATACGCAGTATTTT. Translating it yields CASSFRGQGNTQYF.

The chain has TRBV5-6 and TRBJ2-7; 7 positions agree with TRBD2. Germline V lookup: CDR1 SGHDT, CDR2 YYEEEE. Trimming took 3 bases from V and 0 from J; bases not matched to a gene: 3. This CDR3 is 14 amino acids long. The CDR3 loop is CASSYWGGSYEQYF. CDR3 nucleotide sequence: TGTGCCAGCAGCTACTGGGGGGGCTCCTACGAGCAGTACTTC. Looking up the rest from reference TRBV5-6 and TRBJ2-7 gives the full variable domain: DAGVTQSPTHLIKTRGQQVTLRCSPKSGHDTVSWYQQALGQGPQFIFQYYEEEERQRGNFPDRFSGHQFPNYSSELNVNALLLGDSALYLCASSYWGGSYEQYFGPGTRLTVT.

This chain uses TRBV6-1 with TRBJ2-7; D possibly corresponds to TRBD1 (5 bases). The germline CDR1 and CDR2 sequences are MNHNS and SASEGT. The CDR3 consists of 16 residues. Deletions cut 4 bases from V and 2 bases from J, with 18 bases between. The CDR3 is CASSVNLNRPTYEQYF. In nucleotides, the CDR3 is TGTGCCAGCAGTGTCAATTTGAACAGGCCGACCTACGAGCAGTACTTC.

This chain uses TRBV27 with TRBJ1-4, with TRBD1 matching over 7 bases. Trimming cost V 6 bases and J 0 bases; bases outside gene matches: 4. The germline gives CDR1 MNHEY, CDR2 SMNVEV (reference sequence). The CDR3 has 15 residues. The CDR3 sequence is CASSRRGTTNEKLFF. CDR3 bases: TGTGCCAGCAGCCGCAGGGGGACAACTAATGAAAAACTGTTTTTT.